The 31 T cell receptor beta chains below come from one sample, sequenced in a study of blood T cell repertoires in COVID-19. Profiled with immunoSEQ multiplex PCR; TCRdb holds only in-frame clones, not every one. The profile shows 120,000 to 150,000 clones, more than 80% of them singletons. Material: peripheral blood. These receptors were collected from a woman aged 80 or older in a cohort sampled during active or convalescent COVID-19.

The chain couples TRBV5-4 to TRBJ2-3, with 9 bases aligning to TRBD1. J gave up 0 bases and V 1 base, and 6 bases lay outside the gene matches. Looked up from germline, CDR1 is SGHNT and CDR2 is YYREEE (reference sequence). CDR3 length equals 17 residues. As DNA, the CDR3 is TGTGCCAGCAGCTTGAAGGAGGGGACAGGGAGCACAGATACGCAGTATTTT. It codes for CASSLKEGTGSTDTQYF.

The chain combines TRBV19 with TRBJ2-7, with TRBD2 identical over 7 bases. V was pared by 4 bases and J by 2 bases, with 2 bases of the junction left unmatched. The CDR3 runs 13 residues. Germline CDR1 is LNHDA and CDR2 is SQIVND (reference sequence). The chain's CDR3 is CASSRGGAYEQYF. For the CDR3, the DNA is TGTGCCAGTAGTAGGGGGGGAGCCTACGAGCAGTACTTC. Together with reference TRBV19 and TRBJ2-7, the CDR3 gives the full variable domain: DGGITQSPKYLFRKEGQNVTLSCEQNLNHDAMYWYRQDPGQGLRLIYYSQIVNDFQKGDIAEGYSVSREKKESFPLTVTSAQKNPTAFYLCASSRGGAYEQYFGPGTRLTVT.

CDR3 DNA: TGTGCCAGCAGGCGCCGGGTTTTGGGCGAGCAGTACTTC. Protein: CASRRRVLGEQYF. The J gene is TRBJ2-7, the V gene TRBV2; D unresolved. Trimming pared 6 bases from V and 6 bases from J, leaving 15 bases between. The germline CDR1 and CDR2 sequences are SNHLY and FYNNEI. This CDR3 region has 13 residues. The full variable domain, rest sourced from reference TRBV2 and TRBJ2-7, is EPEVTQTPSHQVTQMGQEVILRCVPISNHLYFYWYRQILGQKVEFLVSFYNNEISEKSEIFDDQFSVERPDGSNFTLKIRSTKLEDSAMYFCASRRRVLGEQYFGPGTRLTVT.

The chain joins TRBV28 to TRBJ1-6; no clear D gene. Germline lookup yields CDR1 MDHEN and CDR2 SYDVKM. V lost 1 base to trimming and J lost 9 bases, with 7 bases between them. CDR3 length: 13 residues. This chain's CDR3 is CASSLSQISPLHF. In nucleotides, the CDR3 is TGTGCCAGCAGTTTATCCCAGATTTCACCCCTCCACTTT.

The chain combines TRBV7-2 with TRBJ1-2; 9 nucleotides line up with TRBD1. Losses at the gene ends were 5 bases for V and 4 bases for J; bases not matched to a gene: 5. The CDR3 length is 14 residues. Germline loops: CDR1 SGHTA, CDR2 FQGNSA. CDR3 coding DNA: TGTGCCAGCAGCCTACAGGGGGCGGGCTATGGCTACACCTTC. Protein product: CASSLQGAGYGYTF.

The V and J genes are TRBV2 and TRBJ2-1, with D uncertain. This CDR3 has 14 residues. The V end lost 8 bases, the J end lost 0 bases, and 11 bases lay between the germline ends. The germline CDR1 and CDR2 sequences are SNHLY and FYNNEI. The CDR3 sequence is CASSDNFSYNEQFF. In DNA form, the CDR3 reads TGTGCCAGCTCAGACAACTTCTCCTACAATGAGCAGTTCTTC.

V and J are TRBV6-6 and TRBJ1-1; D ambiguous. This CDR3 comprises 12 residues. CDR1 MNHNY and CDR2 SVGAGI come from the germline V gene (reference sequence). V dropped 4 bases and J dropped 7 bases, with 10 bases sitting between them. The CDR3 loop is CASSFPASEAFF. The CDR3 region has the DNA TGTGCCAGCAGTTTCCCCGCCAGTGAAGCTTTCTTT.

The sample holds a few counts of this clone. The chain employs TRBV6-1 and TRBJ1-5; weak D call: TRBD1 (5 bases). V lost 2 bases to trimming and J lost 9 bases, with 11 bases between them. The CDR3 is 13 amino acids. CDR1 MNHNS and CDR2 SASEGT come from the germline V gene. CDR3 DNA: TGTGCCAGCAGTGAATTAGGGGATTGGCCCCAGCATTTT. Amino acids: CASSELGDWPQHF.

V and J are TRBV15 and TRBJ1-2; 7 bases align to TRBD1. This CDR3 is built from 15 residues. In germline, CDR1 is LNHNV, CDR2 YYDKDF (reference sequence). J was trimmed by 2 bases and V by 1 base; bases with no gene match: 4. The CDR3, as DNA: TGTGCCACCAGCAGAGGGACAGGAATAAACTATGGCTACACCTTC. Translation: CATSRGTGINYGYTF.

In its sample, this clone was seen once. The chain recombines TRBV2 with TRBJ2-3, with 8 bases matching TRBD2. This CDR3 has 15 amino acids. The trim removed 5 bases at V and 8 bases at J, leaving 12 bases unmatched. The germline gives CDR1 SNHLY, CDR2 FYNNEI. This CDR3 reads CASSWSAGTRFTQYF. The CDR3 DNA reads as TGTGCCAGCAGTTGGTCAGCCGGGACTAGATTTACGCAGTATTTT.

This chain uses TRBV18 with TRBJ2-5, with 10 bases matching TRBD2. The germline gives CDR1 KGHSH, CDR2 LQKENI. V shed 2 bases, J shed 0 bases, and the junction held 9 bases outside the gene matches. This CDR3 region has 18 residues. The CDR3: CASSPVLLLAGNQETQYF. For the CDR3, the DNA is TGTGCCAGCTCACCAGTCTTACTACTAGCGGGGAACCAAGAGACCCAGTACTTC.

V and J are TRBV2 and TRBJ1-5, with a weak D call TRBD1 (6 bases). The CDR3 sequence is 17 residues long. Germline V gene data show CDR1 as SNHLY and CDR2 as FYNNEI. V lost 8 bases, J lost 7 bases, and 27 bases lay in between. CDR3 protein: CASGLSTRDRKDQPQHF. The CDR3 DNA reads TGTGCCAGCGGGCTGAGTACCCGCGACAGGAAGGACCAGCCCCAGCATTTT.

This clone came up once. This sequence joins TRBV15 and TRBJ2-1, with TRBD2 matching 10 bases. J lost 6 bases, V lost 2 bases, and 7 bases had no gene match. Per the germline V gene, CDR1 is LNHNV and CDR2 is YYDKDF (reference sequence). This CDR3 has 16 residues. The CDR3 reads CATSRNQAGGFNEQFF. CDR3 nucleotides: TGTGCCACCAGCAGAAATCAAGCGGGGGGGTTCAATGAGCAGTTCTTC. Variable domain in full (rest from reference TRBV15 and TRBJ2-1): DAMVIQNPRYQVTQFGKPVTLSCSQTLNHNVMYWYQQKSSQAPKLLFHYYDKDFNNEADTPDNFQSRRPNTSFCFLDIRSPGLGDTAMYLCATSRNQAGGFNEQFFGPGTRLTVL.

The chain links TRBV6-4 to TRBJ2-3, with 12 bases that match TRBD2. This CDR3 has 15 residues. The germline CDR1 and CDR2 sequences are MRHNA and SNTAGT. V lost 6 bases, J lost 0 bases, and 1 base stayed unmatched. The CDR3 loop is CASRTSGGSTDTQYF. In DNA form, the CDR3 reads TGTGCCAGCAGAACTAGCGGGGGGAGCACAGATACGCAGTATTTT.

V is TRBV18 and J is TRBJ1-4; D is possibly TRBD1 (6 bases). The germline V and J ends were trimmed by 4 bases and 4 bases, with 13 bases remaining between them. The CDR3 has 15 residues. CDR1 KGHSH and CDR2 LQKENI come from the germline V gene. The DNA of the CDR3 is TGTGCCAGCTCACGCCGGGACAAGCTTAATGAAAAACTGTTTTTT. Its protein product is CASSRRDKLNEKLFF.

J is TRBJ1-3 and V is TRBV18; unclear D gene. This CDR3 region has 18 residues. Per germline, CDR1 KGHSH and CDR2 LQKENI. The V and J ends lost 0 bases and 3 bases respectively, with 18 bases between them. The CDR3 DNA reads TGTGCCAGCTCACCACCACATGCGGCGGGGATTTTTGGAAACACCATATATTTT. As protein: CASSPPHAAGIFGNTIYF.

The chain is built from TRBV3-1 (or the pseudogene TRBV3-2) and TRBJ1-1; 9 bases fit TRBD1. Germline V gene sequence: CDR1 LGHDT, CDR2 YNNKEL (reference sequence). The CDR3 is made up of 14 amino acids. The V gene end was trimmed by 0 bases and the J gene end by 8 bases; junction bases not matched to a gene: 4. Written as DNA, the CDR3 is TGTGCCAGCAGCCAAGATCTTGGACAGGGGGAAGCTTTCTTT. It translates to CASSQDLGQGEAFF.

This chain joins TRBV7-8 and TRBJ2-1; 16 nucleotides line up with TRBD2. J gave up 7 bases and V 2 bases, and 17 bases lay outside the gene matches. The CDR3 has 21 residues. Germline V lookup: CDR1 SGHVS, CDR2 FQNEAQ. CDR3 in amino acids: CASSLFQLYGTSGGARNEQFF. CDR3 DNA: TGTGCCAGCAGCTTATTTCAGTTGTATGGGACTAGCGGGGGGGCAAGGAATGAGCAGTTCTTC.

The chain uses TRBV7-9 and TRBJ1-2; 7 bases fit TRBD1. J lost 10 bases, V lost 3 bases, and 8 bases had no gene match. The germline V gene has CDR1 SEHNR and CDR2 FQNEAQ (reference sequence). CDR3 length equals 13 residues. CDR3 protein: CASSFTDRRDYTF. Here the CDR3 DNA reads TGTGCCAGCAGCTTCACGGACAGGAGGGACTACACCTTC. The full variable domain, its missing parts supplied by reference TRBV7-9 and TRBJ1-2, is DTGVSQNPRHKITKRGQNVTFRCDPISEHNRLYWYRQTLGQGPEFLTYFQNEAQLEKSRLLSDRFSAERPKGSFSTLEIQRTEQGDSAMYLCASSFTDRRDYTFGSGTRLTVV.

This chain uses TRBV28 with TRBJ1-5; tentative D call: TRBD1 (6 bases). The CDR3 loop spans 15 amino acids. CDR1 is MDHEN, CDR2 SYDVKM, per germline. Trimming shortened V by 6 bases and J by 2 bases, and 14 bases separated the two germline ends. The CDR3 protein is CASSVTGLGNQPQHF. The DNA for the CDR3 is TGTGCCAGCAGCGTCACAGGGCTAGGCAATCAGCCCCAGCATTTT. The complete variable domain, with remaining parts taken from reference TRBV28 and TRBJ1-5, reads DVKVTQSSRYLVKRTGEKVFLECVQDMDHENMFWYRQDPGLGLRLIYFSYDVKMKEKGDIPEGYSVSREKKERFSLILESASTNQTSMYLCASSVTGLGNQPQHFGDGTRLSIL.

The chain couples TRBV18 to TRBJ2-7; TRBD1 is a possible D gene (5 bases). This CDR3 is 14 amino acids long. From germline, CDR1 is KGHSH and CDR2 LQKENI. V was clipped by 4 bases and J by 4 bases, with 14 bases between them. CDR3 DNA sequence: TGTGCCAGCTCACGAACCGCGCAGGGATACGAGCAGTACGTC. It yields the protein CASSRTAQGYEQYV.

The CDR3 sequence: CATSRDGTGGVYEQYF. The CDR3 DNA follows: TGTGCCACCAGCAGAGATGGGACGGGGGGGGTATACGAGCAGTACTTC. This chain joins TRBV15 and TRBJ2-7, with 8 bases lining up with TRBD2. The CDR3 covers 16 residues. CDR1 and CDR2 from the germline V gene are LNHNV and YYDKDF (reference sequence). The V segment lost 0 bases and the J segment 4 bases; nucleotides outside the gene matches: 8.

In this sample, this clone turned up once. J is TRBJ2-1 and V is TRBV13; 9 bases fit TRBD2. J lost 4 bases, V lost 1 base, and 5 bases had no gene match. Germline V CDR1 and CDR2: PRHDT, FYEKMQ (reference sequence). This CDR3 has 16 residues. This chain's CDR3 is CASSLVGGGAYNEQFF. The CDR3, as DNA: TGTGCCAGCAGCTTAGTAGGCGGGGGGGCATACAATGAGCAGTTCTTC.

CDR3 region: CASSLTTGDQYEKLFF. In DNA, the CDR3 is TGTGCCAGCAGCTTAACCACAGGGGACCAATATGAAAAACTGTTTTTT. The chain couples TRBV5-4 to TRBJ1-4; 7 bases are shared with TRBD1. CDR3 length: 16 amino acids. Germline lookup yields CDR1 SGHNT and CDR2 YYREEE (reference sequence). After removal of 2 bases from V and 6 bases from J, the junction contained 10 bases not matched to a gene.

The chain has TRBV19 and TRBJ2-2, with 8 bases lining up with TRBD1. The CDR3 runs 16 residues. V lost 2 bases and J lost 4; bases outside the gene matches: 6. Germline V gene sequence: CDR1 LNHDA, CDR2 SQIVND (reference sequence). As DNA, the CDR3 is TGTGCCAGTAGTATAAAACCAGGGGGCCCCACCGGGGAGCTGTTTTTT. Translated, it gives CASSIKPGGPTGELFF.

V and J are TRBV7-9 and TRBJ1-4; possibly TRBD1 for D (5 bases). Germline V gives CDR1 SEHNR, CDR2 FQNEAQ (reference sequence). Trimming left V 2 bases short and J 8 bases short, with 18 bases between. The CDR3 totals 16 residues. The CDR3 nucleotides read TGTGCCAGCAGCTTATTCGTCGGTCCAGGGAACGAAAAACTGTTTTTT. The encoded protein is CASSLFVGPGNEKLFF.

V is TRBV19 and J is TRBJ1-2; D remains unclear. The germline CDR1 and CDR2 sequences are LNHDA and SQIVND (reference sequence). This CDR3 comprises 13 residues. V lost 9 bases and J 8 bases, leaving 19 bases between the germline ends. DNA of the CDR3: TGTGCCAGCCATTTAACAGCGGCTGGAGGCTACACCTTC. This encodes CASHLTAAGGYTF.

V gene TRBV2 combines with J gene TRBJ2-5; 9 bases are a match to TRBD2. With V trimmed by 6 bases and J by 5 bases, 7 bases remained unmatched. Germline V gene data show CDR1 as SNHLY and CDR2 as FYNNEI. The CDR3 contains 14 residues. The CDR3 DNA follows: TGTGCCAGCAGGGCGACTAGCGGATGGGAGACCCAGTACTTC. This sequence encodes CASRATSGWETQYF.

This chain links TRBV2 with TRBJ2-1, with 7 positions matching TRBD1. V lost 6 bases to trimming and J lost 2 bases; unmatched junction nucleotides: 7. Germline CDR1 is SNHLY and CDR2 is FYNNEI. The CDR3 extends over 15 amino acids. The CDR3 spells CASSGDRATYNEQFF. The CDR3 DNA is TGTGCCAGCAGCGGAGACAGGGCAACCTACAATGAGCAGTTCTTC.

The V gene is TRBV29-1, the J gene TRBJ2-1, with D tentatively TRBD2 (5 bases). Germline V gene lookup returns CDR1 SQVTM and CDR2 ANQGSEA. V lost 7 bases and J 8 bases, leaving 18 bases between the germline ends. This CDR3 is built from 13 residues. As DNA, the CDR3 is TGCAGCGGGTGCAGGTTCCTCGGGGATGAGCAGTTCTTC. This encodes CSGCRFLGDEQFF.

V gene TRBV5-1 combines with J gene TRBJ1-2, with 8 positions matching TRBD1. The V and J ends lost 4 bases and 4 bases, in that order; junction bases with no gene match: 9. This CDR3 has 15 amino acids. Germline values: CDR1 SGHRS, CDR2 YFSETQ. CDR3 region: CASSVTGGSAYGYTF. For the CDR3, the DNA is TGCGCCAGCAGCGTCACAGGGGGGTCGGCCTATGGCTACACCTTC.